These 3 T cell receptor beta chains were sequenced from one sample in a study of identical twins. TCRdb re-derived calls from the 5' RACE reads in MiXCR, one entry per CDR3 protein. The profile shows about 690,000 distinct CDR3 sequences, roughly 6.2% of them singletons. The sample consisted of naive T cells sorted from blood. These receptors all stem from a man younger than 35 in good health.

This clonotype was observed a handful of times. This chain connects TRBV27 to TRBJ1-6; TRBD1 is a possible D gene (6 bases). Germline V gene sequence: CDR1 MNHEY, CDR2 SMNVEV (reference sequence). The CDR3 is 14 residues long. Trimming shortened V by 4 bases and J by 9 bases, and 13 bases separated the two germline ends. CDR3 residues: CASSSTGLGSPLHF. The DNA for the CDR3 is TGTGCCAGCAGTTCCACAGGGTTGGGTTCACCCCTCCACTTT.

The J gene is TRBJ2-1, the V gene TRBV15, with a possible D match to TRBD1 (7 bases). Germline V gene lookup returns CDR1 LNHNV and CDR2 YYDKDF (reference sequence). Trimming took off 0 bases at V and 2 bases at J, with 11 bases between the two ends. This CDR3 is built from 16 residues. This chain's CDR3 is CATSRDPGGPYNEQFF. In DNA, the CDR3 is TGTGCCACCAGCAGAGATCCAGGGGGGCCCTACAATGAGCAGTTCTTC.

This clonotype was found a few times. V usage is TRBV7-8 and J usage is TRBJ2-7; 7 nucleotides match TRBD1. The CDR3 consists of 16 residues. The germline gives CDR1 SGHVS, CDR2 FQNEAQ. V lost 4 bases, J lost 3 bases, and 12 bases stayed unmatched. This chain's CDR3 is CASSSRVWQGDYEQYV. CDR3 DNA: TGTGCCAGCAGCTCGCGGGTATGGCAGGGGGACTACGAGCAGTACGTC.